This T cell receptor (beta chain) was captured in a study of OX40 agonist ivuxolimab in advanced cancers. Broadly, across the study: The costimulatory receptor OX40 (CD134) was targeted by ivuxolimab, a fully human IgG2 agonistic monoclonal antibody. Intravenous ivuxolimab was administered to patients every 2 weeks at six dose levels: 0.01, 0.1, 0.3, 1.5, 3 and 10 mg/kg. Among the roughly 50 dose-escalation patients, 19 had hepatocellular carcinoma, roughly 15 melanoma, 9 renal cell carcinoma and 9 head and neck cancer. A male proportion of approximately 83% and a mean age of about 60 years, ranging from 23 to 79, were recorded for the dose-escalation cohort. Patients were allowed to have had prior anti-PD-1, anti-PD-L1 or anti-CTLA-4 therapy, and around two fifths of the dose-escalation patients had been treated with checkpoint inhibitors. Partial responses were achieved by three dose-escalation patients, of whom one had hepatocellular carcinoma and two had cutaneous melanoma. Peripheral TCRbeta sequencing aimed to test whether ivuxolimab altered TCR sequence diversity and caused clonal T-cell expansion. The paper reports the monotherapy dose-escalation portion (N of about 52 patients) of the phase I ivuxolimab trial.

Paper-wide results and their limitations: At doses of 0.1 to 3.0 mg/kg, clonal expansion of both CD4+ and CD8+ T cells in blood was seen between baseline and week 6. The antigen specificity of the peripheral T cells that underwent clonal expansion was not determined. Low levels of normalized T-cell clonal expansion were also seen in some patients who did not respond. On average, CD8+ T cells showed more expanded clones than CD4+ T cells after ivuxolimab. Partial responders in the 0.1-3.0 mg/kg groups had among the lowest normalized peripheral clonal expansion, especially among CD8+ T cells.

The trial excluded patients who had a history of autoimmune disease or who were on systemic immunosuppression. Peripheral blood for TCR sequencing was collected from all dose cohorts at baseline, on cycle 4 day 1, and on cycle 7 day 1. The samples were taken from a phase I, first-in-human, multicenter, open-label dose-escalation trial of ivuxolimab. Adults with locally advanced or metastatic melanoma, renal cell, hepatocellular, or head and neck squamous cell carcinoma were enrolled in the trial. Before TCR sequencing, CD4+ T cells and CD8+ T cells from peripheral blood were sorted into separate populations. Including cysteine and phenylalanine, the CDR3 has 15 amino acids. The kept DNA is CDR3 alone, 45 bases in frame from the first base. V is reduced by 1 base and J by 4 bases, leaving a spacing of 11 bases between them. The germline V gene gives CDR1 as MDHEN and CDR2 as SYDVKM. Genomic DNA was isolated from the sorted cells so that the TCRbeta CDR3 region could be sequenced. The immunoSEQ Assay was used to sequence the TCRbeta CDR3 regions. Held by TCRdb, this immuneACCESS table contains in-frame sequences only and omits some clones. Under half of the omission traces to an unresolved V gene where checked; the cause of the rest is unknown. This sample lists around 150,000 clones; approximately 90% were detected once. The top ten constitute roughly 0.99% of the sample.

Comments on this clone: This receptor's antigen is unknown. Base qualities are missing; no much larger clone stands one base away.

The clonotype was recovered from an adult with an advanced solid tumor such as melanoma, head and neck, liver or kidney cancer. The sequences come from CD4+ or CD8+ T cells sorted from blood, collected in a trial of the OX40 agonist ivuxolimab. The chain joins TRBV28 to TRBJ1-5; TRBD1 could be the D gene, as 5 bases match. The CDR3 region has the sequence CASSLYDRQNQPQHF. The sequenced DNA is TGTGCCAGCAGTTTATACGACAGACAGAATCAGCCCCAGCATTTT. Here the CDR3 is joined to the reference TRBV28 and TRBJ1-5 genes, and the full variable domain is: DVKVTQSSRYLVKRTGEKVFLECVQDMDHENMFWYRQDPGLGLRLIYFSYDVKMKEKGDIPEGYSVSREKKERFSLILESASTNQTSMYLCASSLYDRQNQPQHFGDGTRLSIL.